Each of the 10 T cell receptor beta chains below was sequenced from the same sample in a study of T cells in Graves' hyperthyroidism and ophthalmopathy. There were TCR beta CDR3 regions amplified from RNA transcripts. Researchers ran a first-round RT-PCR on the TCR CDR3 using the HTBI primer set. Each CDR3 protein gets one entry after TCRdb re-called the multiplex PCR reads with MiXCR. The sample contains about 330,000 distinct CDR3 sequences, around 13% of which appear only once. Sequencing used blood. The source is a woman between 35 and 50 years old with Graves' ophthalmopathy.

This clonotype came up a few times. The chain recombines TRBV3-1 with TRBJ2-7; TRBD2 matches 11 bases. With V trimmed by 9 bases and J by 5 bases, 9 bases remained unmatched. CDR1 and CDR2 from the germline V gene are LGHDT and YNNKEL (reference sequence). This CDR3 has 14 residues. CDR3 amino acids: CASGPLAGGHEQYF. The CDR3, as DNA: TGTGCCAGTGGCCCCCTAGCGGGGGGCCACGAGCAGTACTTC.

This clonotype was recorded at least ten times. The CDR3 loop reads CAISDPGQTNEQFF. CDR3 DNA sequence: TGTGCCATCAGTGACCCCGGACAGACGAATGAGCAGTTCTTC. This rearrangement joins TRBV10-3 to TRBJ2-1; the D gene is possibly TRBD1 (6 bases). Looked up from germline, CDR1 is ENHRY and CDR2 is SYGVKD. The CDR3 sequence is 14 residues long. Between the trimmed V and J ends, which lost 3 bases and 7 bases, there was a span of 13 bases.

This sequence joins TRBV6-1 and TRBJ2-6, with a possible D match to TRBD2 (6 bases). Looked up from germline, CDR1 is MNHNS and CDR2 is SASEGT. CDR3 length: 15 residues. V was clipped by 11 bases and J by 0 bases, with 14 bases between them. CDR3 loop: CASGRGISGANVLTF. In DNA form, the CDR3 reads TGTGCCTCCGGGCGGGGTATCTCTGGGGCCAACGTCCTGACTTTC.

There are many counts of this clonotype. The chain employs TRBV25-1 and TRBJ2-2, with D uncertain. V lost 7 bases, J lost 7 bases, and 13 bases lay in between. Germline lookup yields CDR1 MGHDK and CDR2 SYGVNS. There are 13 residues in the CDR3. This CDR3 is CASKSGVGGELFF. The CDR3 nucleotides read TGTGCCAGCAAGTCTGGGGTTGGCGGGGAGCTGTTTTTT.

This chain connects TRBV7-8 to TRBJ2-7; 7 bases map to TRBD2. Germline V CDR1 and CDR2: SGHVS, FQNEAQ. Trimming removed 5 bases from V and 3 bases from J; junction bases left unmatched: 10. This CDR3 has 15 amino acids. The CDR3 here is CASSRRGGSIYEQYF. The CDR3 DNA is TGTGCCAGCAGCCGGCGGGGCGGGAGCATCTACGAGCAGTACTTC.

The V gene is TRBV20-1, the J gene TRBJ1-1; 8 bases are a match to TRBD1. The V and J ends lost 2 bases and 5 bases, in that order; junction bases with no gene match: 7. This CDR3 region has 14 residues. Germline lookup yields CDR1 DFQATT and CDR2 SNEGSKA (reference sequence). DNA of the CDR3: TGCAGTGCTAGACCGGGACAGGCGTATACTGAAGCTTTCTTT. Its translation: CSARPGQAYTEAFF.

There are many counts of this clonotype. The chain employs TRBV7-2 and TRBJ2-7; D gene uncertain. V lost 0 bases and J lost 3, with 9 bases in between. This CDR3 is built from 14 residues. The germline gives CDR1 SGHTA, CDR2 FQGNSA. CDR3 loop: CASSLAQAHYEQYF. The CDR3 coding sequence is TGTGCCAGCAGCTTAGCGCAGGCCCACTACGAGCAGTACTTC.

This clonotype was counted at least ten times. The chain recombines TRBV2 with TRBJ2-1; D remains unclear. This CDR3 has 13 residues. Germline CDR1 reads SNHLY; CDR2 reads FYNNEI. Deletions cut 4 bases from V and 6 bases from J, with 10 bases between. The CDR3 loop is CASSVGRLNEQFF. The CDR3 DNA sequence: TGTGCCAGCAGTGTAGGTAGACTCAATGAGCAGTTCTTC. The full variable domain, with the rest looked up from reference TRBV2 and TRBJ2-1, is EPEVTQTPSHQVTQMGQEVILRCVPISNHLYFYWYRQILGQKVEFLVSFYNNEISEKSEIFDDQFSVERPDGSNFTLKIRSTKLEDSAMYFCASSVGRLNEQFFGPGTRLTVL.

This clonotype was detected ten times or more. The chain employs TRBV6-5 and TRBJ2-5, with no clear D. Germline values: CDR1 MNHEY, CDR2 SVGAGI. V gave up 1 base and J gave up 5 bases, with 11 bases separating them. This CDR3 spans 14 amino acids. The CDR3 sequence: CASSYFLGRETQYF. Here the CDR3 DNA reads TGTGCCAGCAGTTACTTTCTAGGACGTGAGACCCAGTACTTC.

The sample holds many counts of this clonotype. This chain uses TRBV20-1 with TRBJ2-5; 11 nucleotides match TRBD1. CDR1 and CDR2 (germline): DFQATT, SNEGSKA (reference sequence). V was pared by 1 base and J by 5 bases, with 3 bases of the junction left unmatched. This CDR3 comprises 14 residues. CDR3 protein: CSARGTGGVETQYF. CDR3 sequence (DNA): TGCAGTGCTAGAGGGACAGGGGGCGTTGAGACCCAGTACTTC.